This T cell receptor beta chain appears in the sequencing data of a study of T cell responses to AZD1222 COVID-19 vaccine. Overall study results and limits: Donor demographics were predominantly white British with a female majority; clonal diversity may be underestimated. Among spike-specific TCRs, nearly half reportedly target unmutated variant regions. Spike-specific TCR depth and breadth grew after two AZD1222 doses.

There are a few counts of this clone. What it binds is not known. V lost 4 bases and J 7 bases, leaving 16 bases between the germline ends. Germline-derived CDR1 and CDR2 are MDHEN and SYDVKM. The CDR3 is made up of 15 amino acids. The method was immunoSEQ multiplex PCR; TCRdb's version includes in-frame clones alone and lacks a portion of them. The data hold 98,000 or so clones, with roughly 90% observed a single time. The sample in question was peripheral blood, obtained 28 days after the second AZD1222 dose. This rearrangement joins TRBV28 to TRBJ1-4, with D possibly matching TRBD1 (5 bases). The TCR sequence derives from an adult who received the AZD1222 COVID-19 vaccine. The CDR3: CASSSRGTLIEKLFF. The CDR3 DNA reads as TGTGCCAGCAGTTCACGGGGGACTCTAATTGAAAAACTGTTTTTT.